This T cell receptor beta chain originates from a study of T cells in Graves' hyperthyroidism and ophthalmopathy. CDR1 is SGHRS, CDR2 YFSETQ, per germline. Trimming cost V 0 bases and J 2 bases; bases outside gene matches: 1. This CDR3 spans 15 amino acids. This clonotype was seen ten or more times. Regions amplified from RNA transcripts were the TCR beta CDR3 regions. Primed by the HTBI set, a first-round RT-PCR was run on the TCR CDR3. One entry per CDR3 protein results from TCRdb running MiXCR on the multiplex PCR reads. The sample has over 300,000 distinct CDR3 sequences; about 15% are singletons. The rearrangement uses TRBV5-1 and TRBJ2-2; TRBD1 matches 7 bases. Sequencing was done on a sample of blood. The receptor's source is an older woman with Graves' hyperthyroidism. The CDR3 region is CASSLEGGNTGELFF. Written as DNA, the CDR3 is TGCGCCAGCAGCTTGGAAGGGGGCAACACCGGGGAGCTGTTTTTT.